The T cell receptor (beta chain) under discussion was sequenced for a study of blood T cell repertoires in COVID-19. Study at large: Material from acute and convalescent COVID-19 was sourced from the United States, Italy and Spain.

Clones were read by immunoSEQ multiplex PCR, and TCRdb kept only the in-frame ones, dropping some. Of about 300,000 clones listed, around 86% are singletons. Trimming removed 6 bases from V and 5 bases from J, with 16 bases in between. Germline V gene data show CDR1 as MNHEY and CDR2 as SVGEGT. The CDR3 totals 14 residues. This chain links TRBV6-2 or TRBV6-3 with TRBJ1-1; tentative D call: TRBD1 (6 bases). The sequence was obtained from a man in his sixties or seventies with acute or convalescent COVID-19. Specimen: peripheral blood. The DNA of the CDR3 is TGTGCCAGCAGCCTCAGGGGCAGGGTTACTGAAGCTTTCTTT. It specifies CASSLRGRVTEAFF.